Sequencing of this T cell receptor (beta chain) was carried out in a study of blood T cell repertoires in COVID-19. In the study overall: Sources were T cells, B-cell-depleted T cells, or PBMCs; the material itself was cDNA or gDNA.

Method: immunoSEQ multiplex PCR; TCRdb's copy keeps in-frame clones and lacks some. The sample holds about 52,000 clones, nearly 90% seen once. Germline V gene data show CDR1 as MNHEY and CDR2 as SVGAGI. V was cut by 4 bases and J by 3 bases, with 12 bases left in between. This CDR3 has 14 amino acids. The chain employs TRBV6-5 and TRBJ1-1; D gene uncertain. The receptor comes from an elderly man with active or convalescent COVID-19. Sequencing was done on a sample of peripheral blood. This CDR3 reads CASSSPGSDTEAFF. The CDR3 DNA reads as TGTGCCAGCAGTTCCCCGGGGTCGGACACTGAAGCTTTCTTT.